This TCR beta chain was identified in a study of graft-versus-host responses after intestinal transplantation. The overall study: Grafts that recipients had were multivisceral, liver-intestinal, or isolated intestinal transplants.

The study, taken as a whole, reports: Recipient marrow contained GvH clones, some of which appeared first in ileum or blood.

Profiled with immunoSEQ multiplex PCR; TCRdb holds only in-frame clones, not every one. The repertoire holds about 85,000 clones, approximately 78% seen once, with 0.83% in the top ten. V was clipped by 0 bases and J by 2 bases; unmatched bases: 2. From germline, CDR1 is SGHRS and CDR2 YFSETQ. CDR3 length: 15 residues. Note on this clone: Its antigen is unidentified. Other DNA sequences in this sample translate to the same CDR3.

This specimen consisted of unstimulated CD4+ T cells sorted from spleen or lymph node cells, obtained before intestinal transplant. The rearrangement uses TRBV5-1 and TRBJ2-5; 9 nucleotides agree with TRBD1. The clonotype was recovered from a human donor who received an intestinal transplant. This chain's CDR3 is CASSLVGTGQETQYF. CDR3 nucleotides: TGCGCCAGCAGCTTGGTAGGGACAGGGCAAGAGACCCAGTACTTC. Full variable domain (outside the CDR3, taken from reference TRBV5-1 and TRBJ2-5): KAGVTQTPRYLIKTRGQQVTLSCSPISGHRSVSWYQQTPGQGLQFLFEYFSETQRNKGNFPGRFSGRQFSNSRSEMNVSTLELGDSALYLCASSLVGTGQETQYFGPGTRLLVL.